Shown below are 20 T cell receptor beta chains from a single sample sequenced in a study of shared clonotypes between healthy human individuals. The method was immunoSEQ multiplex PCR; TCRdb's version includes in-frame clones alone and lacks a portion of them. The top ten clones hold under 65% of a sample with approximately 87,000 clones, under 65% of them seen once. Sequencing was performed on memory CD8+ T cells sorted from blood. Subset specified: CD45RO+ cells pooled with CCR7-negative TemRA cells. The source is a man aged 30-40 years in good health.

CDR3 amino acids: CATSNRDSGSSEQYF. The DNA of the CDR3 is TGTGCCACCAGCAACCGAGATAGCGGGAGTAGCGAGCAGTACTTC. The rearrangement links TRBV15 to TRBJ2-7; 9 bases align to TRBD2. There are 15 residues in the CDR3. Per germline, CDR1 LNHNV and CDR2 YYDKDF (reference sequence). J gave up 6 bases and V 4 bases, and 10 bases lay outside the gene matches. Looking up the rest from reference TRBV15 and TRBJ2-7 gives the full variable domain: DAMVIQNPRYQVTQFGKPVTLSCSQTLNHNVMYWYQQKSSQAPKLLFHYYDKDFNNEADTPDNFQSRRPNTSFCFLDIRSPGLGDTAMYLCATSNRDSGSSEQYFGPGTRLTVT.

V usage is TRBV10-3 and J usage is TRBJ1-2; D not resolved. The CDR3 is 13 residues long. The V gene lost 3 bases and the J gene lost 2 bases, with 7 bases spanning the gap. Germline V gene data show CDR1 as ENHRY and CDR2 as SYGVKD. Here the CDR3 reads CAISEVTNYGYTF. Written as DNA, the CDR3 is TGTGCCATCAGTGAAGTGACAAACTATGGCTACACCTTC.

This chain connects TRBV18 to TRBJ2-3; weak D call: TRBD2 (6 bases). The CDR3 loop spans 13 amino acids. Trimming took 6 bases from V and 2 from J, leaving 9 bases between them. Per the germline V gene, CDR1 is KGHSH and CDR2 is LQKENI. CDR3 coding DNA: TGTGCCAGCTCGCCGGACTACACAGATACGCAGTATTTT. Protein sequence: CASSPDYTDTQYF.

J is TRBJ2-7 and V is TRBV6-5; 7 bases fit TRBD2. Looked up from germline, CDR1 is MNHEY and CDR2 is SVGAGI. The CDR3 sequence is 15 residues long. The ends lost 5 bases at V and 2 bases at J; junction bases unmatched: 9. This CDR3 is CASSVSRETPYEQYF. DNA of the CDR3: TGTGCCAGCAGTGTCTCGCGGGAGACACCCTACGAGCAGTACTTC.

This clone was picked up a small number of times. This chain uses TRBV5-6 with TRBJ2-5, with TRBD1 matching over 10 bases. The CDR3 loop spans 14 amino acids. J was trimmed by 3 bases and V by 2 bases; bases with no gene match: 1. In germline, CDR1 is SGHDT, CDR2 YYEEEE. DNA for the CDR3: TGTGCCAGCAGCTTCGGGACAGGGGAAGAGACCCAGTACTTC. Translation: CASSFGTGEETQYF.

V gene TRBV15 combines with J gene TRBJ2-7, with a tentative D call TRBD2 (5 bases). The CDR3 length is 15 residues. V was clipped by 0 bases and J by 7 bases, with 16 bases between them. Germline-derived CDR1 and CDR2 are LNHNV and YYDKDF (reference sequence). The CDR3 DNA is TGTGCCACCAGCAGAGATCGTGGGAGTGCCTGGGAGCAGTACTTC. Translated, it gives CATSRDRGSAWEQYF. Based on the CDR3 plus reference TRBV15 and TRBJ2-7, the full variable domain is DAMVIQNPRYQVTQFGKPVTLSCSQTLNHNVMYWYQQKSSQAPKLLFHYYDKDFNNEADTPDNFQSRRPNTSFCFLDIRSPGLGDTAMYLCATSRDRGSAWEQYFGPGTRLTVT.

The chain links TRBV7-9 to TRBJ2-3; 9 nucleotides line up with TRBD1. Per germline, CDR1 SEHNR and CDR2 FQNEAQ (reference sequence). Germline trimming cut 5 bases from V and 2 bases from J; bases unmatched to any gene: 8. The CDR3 is made up of 16 amino acids. The CDR3 loop reads CASSLDGTGITDTQYF. CDR3 nucleotides: TGTGCCAGCAGCCTTGACGGGACAGGGATCACAGATACGCAGTATTTT.

This clone has only a few counts. The V and J genes are TRBV25-1 and TRBJ2-5; TRBD1 agrees at 7 bases. The CDR3 has 12 residues. V shed 7 bases and J 5 bases; nucleotides not matched to a gene: 4. The V gene's germline CDR1 is MGHDK and CDR2 SYGVNS. CDR3 residues: CASTGGVETQYF. The CDR3 DNA reads TGTGCCAGCACAGGGGGAGTTGAGACCCAGTACTTC.

The chain recombines TRBV6-5 with TRBJ2-1; unclear D gene. The CDR3 consists of 10 residues. Germline CDR1 is MNHEY and CDR2 is SVGAGI. V lost 5 bases and J lost 5, with 1 base in between. The CDR3 nucleotides read TGTGCCAGCAGTAACAATGAGCAGTTCTTC. It yields the protein CASSNNEQFF.

Of note for this clone: Different DNA sequences within this sample yield the same CDR3. The chain couples TRBV6-6 to TRBJ1-1; D is ambiguous. There are 13 residues in the CDR3. V shed 0 bases and J shed 1 base, with 3 bases lying between them. The germline gives CDR1 MNHNY, CDR2 SVGAGI (reference sequence). The DNA of the CDR3 is TGTGCCAGCAGTTACTCTCAGAACACTGAAGCTTTCTTT. This encodes CASSYSQNTEAFF.

The chain joins TRBV5-1 to TRBJ2-5, with D uncertain. In germline, CDR1 is SGHRS, CDR2 YFSETQ. V lost 5 bases, J lost 2 bases, and 16 bases lay in between. The CDR3 has 15 amino acids. CDR3 DNA sequence: TGCGCCAGCAGGGACCGACTTGATGGGCAAGAGACCCAGTACTTC. Amino acid sequence: CASRDRLDGQETQYF.

At least ten counts were recorded for this clone. The chain has TRBV4-1 and TRBJ1-5; maybe TRBD1 (5 bases). Trimming left V 5 bases short and J 3 bases short, with 11 bases between. CDR1 and CDR2 from the germline V gene are MGHRA and YSYEKL. The CDR3 is 14 amino acids. The CDR3 bases are TGCGCCAGCAGCTTAGGGGCAGACAATCAGCCCCAGCATTTT. This codes for CASSLGADNQPQHF.

The V call is TRBV25-1, the J call TRBJ2-5, with a possible D match to TRBD1 (6 bases). Deletions cut 4 bases from V and 2 bases from J, with 8 bases between. The CDR3 is 13 residues long. Looked up from germline, CDR1 is MGHDK and CDR2 is SYGVNS. CDR3 in amino acids: CASSADRQETQYF. CDR3 nucleotide sequence: TGTGCCAGCAGTGCGGACAGACAAGAGACCCAGTACTTC.

CDR3 in DNA: TGTGCCAGCAGCACCCGACAGGGGAATGAGCAGTTCTTC. Protein product: CASSTRQGNEQFF. This chain uses TRBV7-2 with TRBJ2-1; 8 bases match TRBD1. With 5 bases clipped from V and 7 bases from J, the junction kept 4 bases outside the gene matches. The CDR3 loop spans 13 amino acids. Germline V gene sequence: CDR1 SGHTA, CDR2 FQGNSA.

The chain has TRBV11-2 and TRBJ1-2; unclear D gene. The CDR3 extends over 12 amino acids. The germline V and J ends were trimmed by 2 bases and 2 bases, with 3 bases remaining between them. Germline values: CDR1 SGHAT, CDR2 FQNNGV. The CDR3 DNA sequence: TGTGCCAGCAGCTTAACCAACTATGGCTACACCTTC. It is translated as CASSLTNYGYTF.

This chain uses TRBV2 with TRBJ1-2, with 8 nucleotides matching TRBD1. With 0 bases clipped from V and 0 bases from J, the junction kept 6 bases outside the gene matches. The CDR3 totals 17 residues. From germline, CDR1 is SNHLY and CDR2 FYNNEI. In nucleotides, the CDR3 is TGTGCCAGCAGTGAAGCCTGGGGACAGGAGCCTAACTATGGCTACACCTTC. Its protein is CASSEAWGQEPNYGYTF. Using reference TRBV2 and TRBJ1-2 for the parts outside the CDR3, the full variable domain is EPEVTQTPSHQVTQMGQEVILRCVPISNHLYFYWYRQILGQKVEFLVSFYNNEISEKSEIFDDQFSVERPDGSNFTLKIRSTKLEDSAMYFCASSEAWGQEPNYGYTFGSGTRLTVV.

The V and J genes are TRBV10-3 and TRBJ2-7, with 7 bases aligning to TRBD2. The CDR3 extends over 14 amino acids. The J segment lost 5 bases and the V segment lost 4 bases, leaving 8 bases of the junction unmatched. CDR1 and CDR2 from the germline V gene are ENHRY and SYGVKD. As DNA, the CDR3 is TGTGCCATCAGTGTGGGAGGGAGGTTCCACGAGCAGTACTTC. It specifies CAISVGGRFHEQYF.

This clone was picked up a small number of times. The rearrangement links TRBV7-7 to TRBJ2-1, with 7 bases lining up with TRBD2. After removal of 5 bases from V and 5 bases from J, the junction contained 3 bases not matched to a gene. Germline V lookup: CDR1 SSHAT, CDR2 FNYEAQ (reference sequence). This CDR3 is built from 13 residues. The CDR3 nucleotides are TGTGCCAGCAGCCCTAGCGGAAACAATGAGCAGTTCTTC. Its protein is CASSPSGNNEQFF.

The V and J genes are TRBV10-2 and TRBJ2-1, with D uncertain. This CDR3 comprises 11 residues. Per germline, CDR1 WSHSY and CDR2 SAAADI. Between the trimmed V and J ends, which lost 6 bases and 7 bases, there was a span of 7 bases. CDR3 amino acids: CASSVMNEQFF. Here the CDR3 DNA reads TGCGCCAGCAGCGTCATGAATGAGCAGTTCTTC.

This rearrangement joins TRBV6-1 to TRBJ2-6; D remains ambiguous. Trimming stripped 4 bases from V and 2 bases from J, with 6 bases between. This CDR3 is built from 14 residues. CDR1 and CDR2 (germline): MNHNS, SASEGT. The CDR3 loop reads CASSGHTGANVLTF. The CDR3 DNA reads as TGTGCCAGCAGTGGACATACTGGGGCCAACGTCCTGACTTTC.